This TCR beta chain was identified in a study of CD8+CD57+ T cells in acquired aplastic anemia. Study background: DNA per sorted CD4+ or CD8+ sample ranged about 0.19 to 30 ug, averaging roughly 3.2 ug.

All patients picked for sequencing had shown, by flow cytometry, an expansion of CD8+CD57+ cells. Among the patients, none had received any therapy at the time of blood sampling. Looked up from germline, CDR1 is SNHLY and CDR2 is FYNNEI. The CDR3 is 15 residues long. The junction had 5 bases not matched to a gene; V was cut back by 7 bases and J by 3 bases. Genomic DNA, serving as template, underwent TCR beta VDJ and CDR3 profiling. TCRdb re-called the reads through MiXCR, storing one row per CDR3 protein. The profile covers 150,000 to 200,000 distinct CDR3 sequences, with about 45% appearing a single time and approximately 2.8% taken by the ten largest.

The sequencing input was sorted CD4+, CD8+, or CD8+CD57+ T cells (not recorded which) from PBMCs. The chain has TRBV2 and TRBJ1-4; 10 bases are shared with TRBD1. The sequence came from a human donor with aplastic anemia. This CDR3 is CASTRDRGSNEKLFF. CDR3 in DNA: TGTGCCAGCACCAGGGACAGGGGATCTAATGAAAAACTGTTTTTT.